One and the same sample provided the 29 T cell receptor beta chains below, sequenced in a study of STAT5B mutations in CD4+ large granular lymphocyte leukemia. Generated by immunoSEQ multiplex PCR, the TCRdb table keeps only in-frame clones and is missing some. The sample has tens of thousands of clones, just under 75% seen once. Sequencing used CD4+ T cells from blood buffy coats. The receptors stem from a human donor in good health.

This chain joins TRBV15 and TRBJ2-5, with D perhaps TRBD1 (5 bases). Germline V lookup: CDR1 LNHNV, CDR2 YYDKDF (reference sequence). The CDR3 length is 14 residues. Trimming pared 0 bases from V and 4 bases from J, leaving 9 bases between. The CDR3 DNA reads TGTGCCACCAGCAGAGATCGCGACAGAGAGACCCAGTACTTC. The encoded protein is CATSRDRDRETQYF.

The V call is TRBV6-5, the J call TRBJ2-7; 7 nucleotides line up with TRBD1. Losses at the gene ends were 5 bases for V and 4 bases for J; bases not matched to a gene: 11. This CDR3 contains 15 residues. The germline gives CDR1 MNHEY, CDR2 SVGAGI. CDR3 sequence (DNA): TGTGCCAGCAGTCTCAAGGGAGCAGGGGGATACGAGCAGTACGTC. Protein sequence: CASSLKGAGGYEQYV.

The chain combines TRBV5-6 with TRBJ2-7; D gene uncertain. The CDR3 contains 14 residues. The ends were cut back, 0 bases at V and 4 bases at J, with 11 bases in the middle. Looked up from germline, CDR1 is SGHDT and CDR2 is YYEEEE. The DNA of the CDR3 is TGTGCCAGCAGCTTGGGGAACCCCATATACGAGCAGTACGTC. It yields the protein CASSLGNPIYEQYV.

This chain uses TRBV25-1 with TRBJ2-5, with D maybe TRBD2 (5 bases). The length of the CDR3 is 15 residues. In germline, CDR1 is MGHDK, CDR2 SYGVNS. With 5 bases removed from V and 1 base from J, the gap between germline ends came to 14 bases. The CDR3 DNA sequence: TGTGCCAGCAGTTCCCAGCGGCCCTTCCAAGAGACCCAGTACTTC. Amino acid sequence: CASSSQRPFQETQYF.

This clone was observed a few times. The chain couples TRBV5-4 to TRBJ2-2; 13 bases align to TRBD2. V lost 3 bases to trimming and J lost 7 bases; unmatched junction nucleotides: 9. CDR1 and CDR2 from the germline V gene are SGHNT and YYREEE (reference sequence). The CDR3 extends over 17 amino acids. The CDR3 sequence: CASSSQTSGRGSGELFF. The CDR3 nucleotides read TGTGCCAGCAGCTCCCAAACTAGCGGGAGGGGTAGCGGGGAGCTGTTTTTT.

This rearrangement joins TRBV5-1 to TRBJ2-2; D is unresolved. The CDR3 covers 14 residues. V was shortened by 3 bases and J by 3 bases, with 9 bases between the two germline ends. Germline lookup yields CDR1 SGHRS and CDR2 YFSETQ. CDR3 DNA: TGCGCCAGCAGCTACGGCAGCCACACCGGGGAGCTGTTTTTT. Translated, it gives CASSYGSHTGELFF.

CDR3 DNA sequence: TGTGCCAGCAGCTTCCTTAGGAGCTCCTACAATGAGCAGTTCTTC. Its protein product is CASSFLRSSYNEQFF. The chain recombines TRBV7-2 with TRBJ2-1, with unresolved D. From germline, CDR1 is SGHTA and CDR2 FQGNSA. The CDR3 sequence is 15 residues long. V was clipped by 3 bases and J by 0 bases, with 9 bases between them.

V usage is TRBV9 and J usage is TRBJ1-4; 8 bases fit TRBD1. V dropped 3 bases and J dropped 8; count of bases not matched to a gene: 9. Germline V gene sequence: CDR1 SGDLS, CDR2 YYNGEE. The length of the CDR3 is 15 residues. CDR3 in amino acids: CASSAGQGGFEKLFF. The CDR3 nucleotides are TGTGCCAGCAGCGCCGGACAGGGAGGCTTCGAAAAACTGTTTTTT.

The chain carries TRBV7-8 and TRBJ1-2, with a possible D match to TRBD1 (5 bases). V was clipped by 5 bases and J by 7 bases, with 20 bases between them. Looked up from germline, CDR1 is SGHVS and CDR2 is FQNEAQ. This CDR3 has 15 residues. The CDR3 sequence is CASSPYRDGGAGYTF. The DNA of the CDR3 is TGTGCCAGCAGCCCGTACCGGGACGGGGGAGCTGGCTACACCTTC.

This chain connects TRBV27 to TRBJ1-5; TRBD1 aligns across 11 bases. V was pared by 0 bases and J by 4 bases, with 2 bases of the junction left unmatched. The CDR3 has 16 residues. Germline V gene data show CDR1 as MNHEY and CDR2 as SMNVEV (reference sequence). CDR3 nucleotides: TGTGCCAGCAGTTTATCCGGGACAGGGGGGAATCAGCCCCAGCATTTT. It encodes CASSLSGTGGNQPQHF.

The V and J genes are TRBV7-2 and TRBJ2-5; possible D gene TRBD1, 6 bases. Germline V gene data show CDR1 as SGHTA and CDR2 as FQGNSA. The ends were cut back, 1 base at V and 4 bases at J, with 13 bases in the middle. The CDR3 runs to 15 residues. The CDR3 DNA is TGTGCCAGCAGCTTAGACCCGGGGACACGAGAGACCCAGTACTTC. Amino acid sequence: CASSLDPGTRETQYF.

The chain combines TRBV7-2 with TRBJ2-3, with 9 bases identical to TRBD2. The CDR3 runs 14 residues. Losses at the gene ends were 3 bases for V and 5 bases for J; bases not matched to a gene: 3. Germline values: CDR1 SGHTA, CDR2 FQGNSA. In DNA form, the CDR3 reads TGTGCCAGCAGCTTGGTGCGGGGGGGAGATACGCAGTATTTT. Protein: CASSLVRGGDTQYF.

The chain links TRBV6-1 to TRBJ1-1, with D unclear. CDR1 MNHNS and CDR2 SASEGT come from the germline V gene. This CDR3 is 13 amino acids long. The V and J ends lost 4 bases and 1 base respectively, with 7 bases between them. In DNA, the CDR3 is TGTGCCAGCAGTGCTGACAAGAACACTGAAGCTTTCTTT. Amino acid sequence: CASSADKNTEAFF.

The genes are TRBV5-5 and TRBJ1-2, with D uncertain. V was cut by 4 bases and J by 0 bases, with 16 bases left in between. The CDR3 is 16 residues long. In germline, CDR1 is SGHKS, CDR2 YYEKEE (reference sequence). CDR3: CASSPGMGRTNYGYTF. CDR3 in DNA: TGTGCCAGCAGCCCGGGTATGGGTAGGACTAACTATGGCTACACCTTC.

This clone occurred once. The rearrangement joins TRBV27 to TRBJ2-6, with TRBD2 matching 7 bases. This CDR3 has 14 residues. CDR1 and CDR2 from the germline V gene are MNHEY and SMNVEV (reference sequence). Trimming cost V 10 bases and J 2 bases; bases outside gene matches: 5. DNA of the CDR3: TGTGCCACCCGCCGGGGGGCTGGGGCCAACGTCCTGACTTTC. Its protein product is CATRRGAGANVLTF.

The chain couples TRBV5-1 to TRBJ2-1, with 7 bases that match TRBD2. This CDR3 is 16 amino acids long. Germline V gene lookup returns CDR1 SGHRS and CDR2 YFSETQ. V shed 4 bases, J shed 0 bases, and the junction held 7 bases outside the gene matches. The CDR3 loop is CASSPGTISSYNEQFF. The CDR3 bases are TGCGCCAGCAGCCCTGGGACTATCAGCTCCTACAATGAGCAGTTCTTC.

J is TRBJ2-7 and V is TRBV19; no definite D call. V dropped 3 bases and J dropped 0 bases, with 6 bases sitting between them. This CDR3 comprises 13 residues. The germline V gene encodes CDR1 LNHDA and CDR2 SQIVND (reference sequence). Here the CDR3 reads CASSIYRSYEQYF. The CDR3 DNA reads TGTGCCAGTAGTATTTATCGCTCCTACGAGCAGTACTTC.

The chain has TRBV6-1 and TRBJ1-6; maybe TRBD1 (6 bases). With 1 base removed from V and 7 bases from J, the gap between germline ends came to 8 bases. This CDR3 region has 14 residues. The V gene's germline CDR1 is MNHNS and CDR2 SASEGT. The CDR3 sequence is CASSEDRVNSPLHF. In DNA, the CDR3 is TGTGCCAGCAGTGAAGACAGGGTAAATTCACCCCTCCACTTT.

The V and J genes are TRBV29-1 and TRBJ1-1, with a possible D match to TRBD1 (5 bases). Germline V gene lookup returns CDR1 SQVTM and CDR2 ANQGSEA. V was pared by 7 bases and J by 2 bases, with 17 bases between. The CDR3 has 14 residues. The CDR3 loop reads CSAGEGSGNTEAFF. DNA of the CDR3: TGCAGCGCCGGGGAGGGGTCGGGCAACACTGAAGCTTTCTTT.

The chain's CDR3 is CASSAEIYGYTF. In DNA, the CDR3 is TGTGCCAGCAGTGCAGAAATCTATGGCTACACCTTC. The genes are TRBV6-1 and TRBJ1-2; D uncertain. Trimming shortened V by 4 bases and J by 4 bases, and 7 bases separated the two germline ends. Germline CDR1 and CDR2: MNHNS and SASEGT. This CDR3 is built from 12 residues.

CDR3 sequence: CASSKGTQETQYF. The CDR3 bases are TGTGCCAGCAGCAAAGGGACCCAAGAGACCCAGTACTTC. The gene calls are TRBV7-3 and TRBJ2-5; TRBD1 or TRBD2 may be the D gene (5 bases each). V lost 5 bases to trimming and J lost 1 base, with 8 bases between them. This CDR3 region has 13 residues. Germline V gene sequence: CDR1 SGHTA, CDR2 FQGTGA.

The J gene is TRBJ1-1, the V gene TRBV6-5; D uncertain. Germline assignment: CDR1 MNHEY and CDR2 SVGAGI. The CDR3 runs to 13 residues. Trimming cost V 3 bases and J 4 bases, with 9 bases left between them. CDR3 in amino acids: CASSYNRGTEAFF. In DNA, the CDR3 is TGTGCCAGCAGTTATAACCGGGGCACTGAAGCTTTCTTT.

This clone came up a few times. At one end the junction does not follow the germline gene, possibly because of a read error. This rearrangement joins TRBV7-7 to TRBJ2-5, with TRBD1 as a possible D gene (6 bases). Germline assignment: CDR1 SSHAT and CDR2 FNYEAQ (reference sequence). CDR3 length equals 15 residues. The CDR3 bases are TGTGCTAGCAGCTTAGGTGGGCAGGGGTCAGAGACCCAGTACTTC. This gives the protein CASSLGGQGSETQYF.

The table lists this clone with a few counts. This CDR3 reads CAWAQGEGQPQHF. The CDR3, as DNA: TGTGCCTGGGCACAGGGGGAGGGTCAGCCCCAGCATTTT. The rearrangement links TRBV30 to TRBJ1-5; TRBD1 aligns across 8 bases. After removal of 5 bases from V and 6 bases from J, the junction contained 6 bases not matched to a gene. Germline V gene sequence: CDR1 GTSNPN, CDR2 SVGIG (reference sequence). The CDR3 totals 13 residues.

The chain joins TRBV5-5 to TRBJ2-3; 9 bases align to TRBD1. The CDR3 contains 16 residues. The germline gives CDR1 SGHKS, CDR2 YYEKEE (reference sequence). Germline trimming cut 0 bases from V and 2 bases from J; bases unmatched to any gene: 4. The CDR3 here is CASSLDRDRDTDTQYF. The CDR3, as DNA: TGTGCCAGCAGCTTGGATCGGGACAGGGACACAGATACGCAGTATTTT. The complete variable domain, with remaining parts taken from reference TRBV5-5 and TRBJ2-3, reads DAGVTQSPTHLIKTRGQQVTLRCSPISGHKSVSWYQQVLGQGPQFIFQYYEKEERGRGNFPDRFSARQFPNYSSELNVNALLLGDSALYLCASSLDRDRDTDTQYFGPGTRLTVL.

The rearrangement links TRBV5-5 to TRBJ2-3; 8 bases line up with TRBD2. The V gene end was trimmed by 2 bases and the J gene end by 2 bases; junction bases not matched to a gene: 1. CDR3 length: 14 amino acids. In germline, CDR1 is SGHKS, CDR2 YYEKEE (reference sequence). CDR3 sequence reads: CASSFGRATDTQYF. The CDR3 DNA is TGTGCCAGCAGCTTCGGGAGGGCCACAGATACGCAGTATTTT.

The chain uses TRBV30 and TRBJ2-7; a weak D match, TRBD1 (5 bases). Trimming stripped 1 base from V and 5 bases from J, with 27 bases between. Germline-derived CDR1 and CDR2 are GTSNPN and SVGIG (reference sequence). The CDR3 consists of 18 residues. CDR3 bases: TGTGCCTGGAGTGCCGATCTCCCGGGCAGGGCTGTTCGTGACGAGCAGTACTTC. As protein: CAWSADLPGRAVRDEQYF.

The rearrangement links TRBV5-3 to TRBJ2-7; D is perhaps TRBD1 (6 bases). TRBV5-3 is an ORF for which the function is uncertain. The CDR3 totals 14 residues. V dropped 4 bases and J dropped 6 bases, with 17 bases sitting between them. The CDR3 coding sequence is TGTGCCAGAAGCCCAGGGGATGGTCGTGGCGAGCAGTACTTC. This gives the protein CARSPGDGRGEQYF.

This chain joins TRBV6-4 and TRBJ1-1, with 9 bases identical to TRBD1. Germline CDR1 is MRHNA and CDR2 is SNTAGT. V gave up 2 bases and J gave up 5 bases; unmatched junction bases: 3. CDR3 length equals 14 residues. As DNA, the CDR3 is TGTGCCAGCAGTGACGGGACAGGGTTTACTGAAGCTTTCTTT. Protein product: CASSDGTGFTEAFF.